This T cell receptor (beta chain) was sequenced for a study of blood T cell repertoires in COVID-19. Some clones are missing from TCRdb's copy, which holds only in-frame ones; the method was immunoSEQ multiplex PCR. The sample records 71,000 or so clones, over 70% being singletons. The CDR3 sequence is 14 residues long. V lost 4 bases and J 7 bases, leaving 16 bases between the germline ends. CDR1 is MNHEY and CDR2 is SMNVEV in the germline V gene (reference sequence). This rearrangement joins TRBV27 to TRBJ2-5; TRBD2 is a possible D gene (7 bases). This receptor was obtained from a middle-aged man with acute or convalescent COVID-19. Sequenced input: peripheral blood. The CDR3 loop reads CASSSGGQGRTQYF. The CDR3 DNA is TGTGCCAGCAGTTCGGGAGGCCAGGGGAGGACCCAGTACTTC.